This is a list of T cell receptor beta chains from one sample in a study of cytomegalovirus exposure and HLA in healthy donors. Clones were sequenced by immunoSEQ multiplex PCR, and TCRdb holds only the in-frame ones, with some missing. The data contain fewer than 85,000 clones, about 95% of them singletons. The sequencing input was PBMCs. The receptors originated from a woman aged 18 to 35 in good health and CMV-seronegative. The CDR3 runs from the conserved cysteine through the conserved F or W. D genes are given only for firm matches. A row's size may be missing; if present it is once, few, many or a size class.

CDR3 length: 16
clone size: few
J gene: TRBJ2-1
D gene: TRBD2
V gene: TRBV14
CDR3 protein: CASSQERWGGWDEQFF
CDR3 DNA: TGTGCCAGCAGCCAAGAGAGGTGGGGGGGTTGGGATGAGCAGTTCTTC

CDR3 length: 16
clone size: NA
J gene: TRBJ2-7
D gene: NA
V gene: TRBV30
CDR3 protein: CAWSVLQGRQGGEQYF
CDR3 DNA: TGTGCCTGGAGTGTACTTCAGGGTAGGCAGGGAGGCGAGCAGTACTTC

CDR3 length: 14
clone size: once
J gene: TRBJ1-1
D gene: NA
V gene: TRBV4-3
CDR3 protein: CASSQDPGNTEAFF
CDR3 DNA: TGCGCCAGCAGCCAAGATCCGGGGAACACTGAAGCTTTCTTT

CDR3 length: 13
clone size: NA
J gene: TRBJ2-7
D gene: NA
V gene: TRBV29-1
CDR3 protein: CSVEGGGPYEQYF
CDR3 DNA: TGCAGCGTGGAGGGCGGGGGCCCCTACGAGCAGTACTTC

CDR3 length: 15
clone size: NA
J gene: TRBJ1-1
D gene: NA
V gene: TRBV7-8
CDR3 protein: CASSLGNSQNTEAFF
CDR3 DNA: TGTGCCAGCAGCTTAGGCAACAGCCAGAACACTGAAGCTTTCTTT

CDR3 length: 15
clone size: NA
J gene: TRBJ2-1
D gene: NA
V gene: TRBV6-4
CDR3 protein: CASRATLTSHNEQFF
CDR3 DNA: TGTGCCAGCAGAGCGACTCTTACTTCCCACAATGAGCAGTTCTTC

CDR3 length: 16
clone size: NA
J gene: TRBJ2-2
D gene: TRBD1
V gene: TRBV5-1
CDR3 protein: CASSLAARQGAGELFF
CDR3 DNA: TGCGCCAGCAGCTTGGCCGCACGACAGGGGGCCGGGGAGCTGTTTTTT

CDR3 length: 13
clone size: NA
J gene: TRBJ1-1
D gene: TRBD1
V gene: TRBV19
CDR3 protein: CATKTGNLAEAFF
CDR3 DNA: TGTGCCACTAAGACAGGGAATCTCGCTGAAGCTTTCTTT

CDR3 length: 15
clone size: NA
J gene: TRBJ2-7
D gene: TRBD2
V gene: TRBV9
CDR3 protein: CASSVQGGGWYEQYF
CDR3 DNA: TGTGCCAGCAGCGTACAAGGCGGGGGGTGGTACGAGCAGTACTTC

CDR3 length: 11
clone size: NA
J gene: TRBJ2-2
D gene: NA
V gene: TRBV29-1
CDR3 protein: CSVAYTGELFF
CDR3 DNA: TGCAGCGTAGCCTACACCGGGGAGCTGTTTTTT

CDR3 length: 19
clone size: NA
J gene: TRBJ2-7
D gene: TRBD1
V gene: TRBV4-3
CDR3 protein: CASSQGEATGTGPPYEQYF
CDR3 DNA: TGCGCCAGCAGCCAAGGAGAGGCGACCGGGACAGGGCCTCCCTACGAGCAGTACTTC

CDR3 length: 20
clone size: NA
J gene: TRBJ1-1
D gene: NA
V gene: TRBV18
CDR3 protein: CASSPVRQRGSLDLNTEAFF
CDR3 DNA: TGTGCCAGCTCACCGGTAAGACAGCGTGGCAGCCTCGATTTGAACACTGAAGCTTTCTTT

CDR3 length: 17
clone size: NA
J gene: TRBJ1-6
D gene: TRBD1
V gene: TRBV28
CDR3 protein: CASSFWDRDPFNSPLHF
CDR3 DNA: TGTGCCAGCAGTTTTTGGGACAGGGATCCTTTTAATTCACCCCTCCACTTT

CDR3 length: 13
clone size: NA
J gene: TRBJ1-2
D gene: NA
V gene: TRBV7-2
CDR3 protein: CASSARETSRYTF
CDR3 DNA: TGTGCCAGCAGCGCCCGGGAAACTAGTCGCTACACCTTC

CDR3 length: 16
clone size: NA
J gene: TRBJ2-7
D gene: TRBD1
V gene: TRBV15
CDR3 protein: CATSRDEGQGRYEQYF
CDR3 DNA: TGTGCCACCAGCAGAGATGAGGGACAGGGGAGATACGAGCAGTACTTC

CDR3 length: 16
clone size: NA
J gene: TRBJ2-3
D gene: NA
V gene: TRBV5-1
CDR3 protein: CASTILDWGETDTQYF
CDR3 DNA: TGCGCCAGCACCATATTAGACTGGGGCGAAACAGATACGCAGTATTTT

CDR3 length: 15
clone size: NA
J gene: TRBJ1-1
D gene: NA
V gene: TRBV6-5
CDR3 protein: CASSPKRGWGTEAFF
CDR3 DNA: TGTGCCAGCAGCCCGAAAAGGGGGTGGGGCACTGAAGCTTTCTTT

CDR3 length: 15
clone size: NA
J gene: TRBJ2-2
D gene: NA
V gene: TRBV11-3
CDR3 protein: CASSLGYGGAGELFF
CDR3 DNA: TGTGCCAGCAGCTTAGGCTACGGAGGGGCCGGGGAGCTGTTTTTT

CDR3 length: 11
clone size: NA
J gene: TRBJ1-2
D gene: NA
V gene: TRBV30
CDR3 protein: CAWSPSGSYTF
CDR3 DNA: TGTGCCTGGAGTCCTTCTGGCAGCTACACCTTC

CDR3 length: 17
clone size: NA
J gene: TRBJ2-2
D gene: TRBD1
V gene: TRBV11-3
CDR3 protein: CASSFDAGQVDRGELFF
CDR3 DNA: TGTGCCAGCAGCTTCGACGCGGGACAGGTCGATAGAGGGGAGCTGTTTTTT

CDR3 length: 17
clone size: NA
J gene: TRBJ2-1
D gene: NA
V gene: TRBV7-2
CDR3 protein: CASSPRMRIAPYNEQFF
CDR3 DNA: TGTGCCAGCAGCCCCAGGATGCGCATCGCGCCCTACAATGAGCAGTTCTTC

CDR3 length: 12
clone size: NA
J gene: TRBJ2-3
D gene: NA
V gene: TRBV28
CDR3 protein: CASSQFSDTQYF
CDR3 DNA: TGTGCCAGCTCCCAATTTTCAGATACGCAGTATTTT

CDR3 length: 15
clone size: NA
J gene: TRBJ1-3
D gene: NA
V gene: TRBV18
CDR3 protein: CASSPPRAAGNTIYF
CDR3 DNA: TGTGCCAGCTCACCACCGAGGGCAGCTGGAAACACCATATATTTT

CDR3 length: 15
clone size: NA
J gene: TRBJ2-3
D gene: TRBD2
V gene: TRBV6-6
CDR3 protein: CATKTSGGRIDTQYF
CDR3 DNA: TGTGCCACCAAAACTAGCGGGGGTAGGATAGATACGCAGTATTTT

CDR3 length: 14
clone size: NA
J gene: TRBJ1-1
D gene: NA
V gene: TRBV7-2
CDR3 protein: CASSFMGGNTEAFF
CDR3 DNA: TGTGCCAGCAGCTTCATGGGGGGGAACACTGAAGCTTTCTTT

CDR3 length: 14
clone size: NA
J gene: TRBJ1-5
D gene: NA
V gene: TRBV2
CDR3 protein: CASSVDQGNQPQHF
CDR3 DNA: TGTGCCAGCAGTGTTGATCAGGGGAATCAGCCCCAGCATTTT

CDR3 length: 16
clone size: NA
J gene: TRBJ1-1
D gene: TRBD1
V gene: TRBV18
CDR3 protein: CASSPFRTTGDTEAFF
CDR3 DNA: TGTGCCAGCTCACCATTTAGGACAACAGGGGACACTGAAGCTTTCTTT

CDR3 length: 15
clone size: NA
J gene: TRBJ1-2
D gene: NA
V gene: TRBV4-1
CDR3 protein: CASSHLSGFSGGYTF
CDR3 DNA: TGCGCCAGCAGCCATTTATCGGGGTTCTCTGGCGGCTACACCTTC

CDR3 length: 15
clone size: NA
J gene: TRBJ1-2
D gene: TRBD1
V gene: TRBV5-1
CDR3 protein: CASSSRDRVNYGYTF
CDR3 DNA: TGCGCCAGCAGCTCCCGGGACAGGGTTAACTATGGCTACACCTTC

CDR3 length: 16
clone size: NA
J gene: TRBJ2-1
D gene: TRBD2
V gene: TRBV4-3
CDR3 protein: CASSPILARTHNEQFF
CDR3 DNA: TGCGCCAGCAGCCCGATACTAGCGCGGACCCACAATGAGCAGTTCTTC

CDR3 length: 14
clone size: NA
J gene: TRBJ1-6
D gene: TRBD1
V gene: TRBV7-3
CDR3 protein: CASSFGTDYSPLHF
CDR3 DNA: TGTGCCAGCAGCTTCGGGACAGACTATTCACCCCTCCACTTT

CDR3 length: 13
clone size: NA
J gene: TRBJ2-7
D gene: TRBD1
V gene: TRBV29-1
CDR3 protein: CSAIRDRGGEQYF
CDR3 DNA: TGCAGCGCTATCCGGGACAGGGGCGGCGAGCAGTACTTC

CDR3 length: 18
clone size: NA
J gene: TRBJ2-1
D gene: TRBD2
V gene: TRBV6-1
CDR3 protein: CASSEAPVAGEIYNEQFF
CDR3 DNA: TGTGCCAGCAGTGAAGCGCCGGTAGCGGGAGAGATTTACAATGAGCAGTTCTTC

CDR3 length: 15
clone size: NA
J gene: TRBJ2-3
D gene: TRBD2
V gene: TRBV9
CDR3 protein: CASSAGRASTDTQYF
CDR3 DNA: TGTGCCAGCAGCGCTGGGAGGGCTAGCACAGATACGCAGTATTTT

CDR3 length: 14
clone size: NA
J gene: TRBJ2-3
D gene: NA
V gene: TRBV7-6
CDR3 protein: CASSDRRSTDTQYF
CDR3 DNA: TGTGCCAGCAGCGACAGGAGAAGCACAGATACGCAGTATTTT

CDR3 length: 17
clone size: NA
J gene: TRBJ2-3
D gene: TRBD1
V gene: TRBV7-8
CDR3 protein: CASSSSTGTGLTDTQYF
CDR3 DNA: TGTGCCAGCAGCTCTTCTACCGGGACAGGGTTAACAGATACGCAGTATTTT

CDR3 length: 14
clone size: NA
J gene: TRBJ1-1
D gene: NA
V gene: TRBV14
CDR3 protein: CASSQERPATEAFF
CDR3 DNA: TGTGCCAGCAGCCAAGAGAGGCCCGCCACTGAAGCTTTCTTT

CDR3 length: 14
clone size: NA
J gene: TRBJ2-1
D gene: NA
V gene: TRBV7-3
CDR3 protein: CASSWAAGNNEQFF
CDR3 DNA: TGTGCCAGCTCTTGGGCGGCGGGGAACAATGAGCAGTTCTTC

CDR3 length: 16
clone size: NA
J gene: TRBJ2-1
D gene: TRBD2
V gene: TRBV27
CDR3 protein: CASNRGGGTRLDEQFF
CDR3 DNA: TGTGCCAGCAACCGGGGGGGCGGCACTCGGCTGGATGAGCAGTTCTTC

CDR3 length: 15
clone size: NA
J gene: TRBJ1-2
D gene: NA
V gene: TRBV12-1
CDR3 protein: CASSFARGPFYGYTF
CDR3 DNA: TGTGCCAGCAGCTTTGCCCGGGGTCCCTTCTATGGCTACACCTTC

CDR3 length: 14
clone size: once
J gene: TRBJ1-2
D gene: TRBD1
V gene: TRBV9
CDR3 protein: CASSASTGVYGYTF
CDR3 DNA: TGTGCCAGCAGCGCCTCAACAGGGGTCTATGGCTACACCTTC

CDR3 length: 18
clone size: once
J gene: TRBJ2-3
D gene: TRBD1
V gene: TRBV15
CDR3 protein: CATSRDHRTGASTDTQYF
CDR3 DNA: TGTGCCACCAGCAGAGATCATCGGACAGGGGCCAGCACAGATACGCAGTATTTT

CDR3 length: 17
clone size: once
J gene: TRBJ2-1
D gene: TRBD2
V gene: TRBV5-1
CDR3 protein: CASSLGLAGGPYNEQFF
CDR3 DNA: TGCGCCAGCAGCTTGGGACTAGCGGGGGGGCCCTACAATGAGCAGTTCTTC

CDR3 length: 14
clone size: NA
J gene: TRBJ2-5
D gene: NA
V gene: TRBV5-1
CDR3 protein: CASSSGENYETQYF
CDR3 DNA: TGCGCCAGCAGCTCAGGGGAAAATTACGAGACCCAGTACTTC

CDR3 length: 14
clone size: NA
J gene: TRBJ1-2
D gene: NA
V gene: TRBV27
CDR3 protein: CASSSNRVLYGYTF
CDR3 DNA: TGTGCCAGCAGTTCCAACAGGGTTCTATATGGCTACACCTTC

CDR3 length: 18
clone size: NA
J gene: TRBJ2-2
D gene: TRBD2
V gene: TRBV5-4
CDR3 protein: CASSLRGKAGGTTGELFF
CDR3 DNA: TGTGCCAGCAGCTTGCGGGGTAAAGCGGGGGGGACCACCGGGGAGCTGTTTTTT

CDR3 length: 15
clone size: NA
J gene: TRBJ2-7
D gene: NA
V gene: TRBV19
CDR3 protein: CASSIVTAGSGEQYF
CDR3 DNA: TGTGCCAGTAGTATAGTCACCGCGGGCAGTGGCGAGCAGTACTTC